Listed here are 4 T cell receptor beta chains from one sample, sequenced in a study of blood T cell repertoires in COVID-19. Some clones are missing from TCRdb's copy, which holds only in-frame ones; the method was immunoSEQ multiplex PCR. The table records roughly 70,000 clones, 70% to 90% of them present only once. The sequenced sample was peripheral blood. The receptor source for this set is a man in his 70s with acute or convalescent COVID-19.

The V and J genes are TRBV7-8 and TRBJ1-5; the D is unclear. Per germline, CDR1 SGHVS and CDR2 FQNEAQ. CDR3 size: 13 residues. The ends were cut back, 1 base at V and 6 bases at J, with 7 bases in the middle. The CDR3, as DNA: TGTGCCAGCAGCTTAGAAGGAGTTCAGCCCCAGCATTTT. Protein product: CASSLEGVQPQHF.

The J gene is TRBJ2-1, the V gene TRBV20-1; D not certain. V lost 3 bases, J lost 6 bases, and 12 bases lay in between. CDR1 is DFQATT, CDR2 SNEGSKA, per germline (reference sequence). The CDR3 loop spans 13 amino acids. The CDR3 nucleotides read TGCAGTGCTAGTCTCACAGACCTCAATGAGCAGTTCTTC. Amino acid sequence: CSASLTDLNEQFF.

The chain recombines TRBV6-5 with TRBJ1-3; TRBD1 agrees at 7 bases. Germline trimming cut 2 bases from V and 2 bases from J; bases unmatched to any gene: 3. This CDR3 contains 15 residues. Germline CDR1 and CDR2: MNHEY and SVGAGI. The CDR3 protein is CASSYDDRAGNTIYF. The CDR3 DNA follows: TGTGCCAGCAGTTACGACGACAGGGCTGGAAACACCATATATTTT.

V and J are TRBV3-1 (or the pseudogene TRBV3-2) and TRBJ1-2; 11 bases align to TRBD1. Germline loops: CDR1 LGHDT, CDR2 YNNKEL (reference sequence). After removal of 1 base from V and 3 bases from J, the junction contained 4 bases not matched to a gene. The CDR3 covers 16 residues. CDR3 sequence: CASSQGPGQGDYGYTF. The CDR3 coding sequence is TGTGCCAGCAGCCAAGGACCGGGACAGGGGGACTATGGCTACACCTTC.